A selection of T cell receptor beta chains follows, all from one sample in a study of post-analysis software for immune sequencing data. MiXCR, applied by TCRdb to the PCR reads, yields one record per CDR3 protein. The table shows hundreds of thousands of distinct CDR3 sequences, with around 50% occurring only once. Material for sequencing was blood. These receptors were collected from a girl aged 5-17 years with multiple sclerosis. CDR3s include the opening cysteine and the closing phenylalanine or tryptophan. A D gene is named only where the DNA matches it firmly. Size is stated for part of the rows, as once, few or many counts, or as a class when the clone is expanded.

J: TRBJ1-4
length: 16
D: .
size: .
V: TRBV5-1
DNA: TGCGCCAGCAGCTTGGCCTTAGGGCAAACTAATGAAAAACTGTTTTTT
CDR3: CASSLALGQTNEKLFF

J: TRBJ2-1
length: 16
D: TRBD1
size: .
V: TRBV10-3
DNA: TGTGCCATCAGTGGGGACAGGGGAAAATCCTACAATGAGCAGTTCTTC
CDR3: CAISGDRGKSYNEQFF

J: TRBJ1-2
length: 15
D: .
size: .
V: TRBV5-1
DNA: TGCGCCAGCAGCTTGGGACAGAACGAGAACTATGGCTACACCTTC
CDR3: CASSLGQNENYGYTF

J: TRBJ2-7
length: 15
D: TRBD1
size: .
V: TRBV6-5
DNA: TGTGCCAGCACCTATAGCCGGACAGGCACCTACGAGCAGTACTTC
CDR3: CASTYSRTGTYEQYF

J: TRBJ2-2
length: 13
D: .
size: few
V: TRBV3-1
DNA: TGTGCCAGCAGCCAAGTGGAGACCGGGGAGCTGTTTTTT
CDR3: CASSQVETGELFF

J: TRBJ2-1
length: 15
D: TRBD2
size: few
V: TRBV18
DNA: TGTGCCAGCTCATCCAGCGGGGGGGCCTACAATGAGCAGTTCTTC
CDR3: CASSSSGGAYNEQFF

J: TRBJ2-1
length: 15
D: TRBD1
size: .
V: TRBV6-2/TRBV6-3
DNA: TGTGCCAGCAGTGACTACAGGGGAGCAACTAATGAGCAGTTCTTC
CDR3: CASSDYRGATNEQFF

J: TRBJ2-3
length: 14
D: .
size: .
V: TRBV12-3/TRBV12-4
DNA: TGTGCCAGCAGGTATTTGTCATTCACAGATACGCAGTATTTT
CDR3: CASRYLSFTDTQYF

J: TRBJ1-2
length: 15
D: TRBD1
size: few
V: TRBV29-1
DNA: TGCAGCGTTGAGCCAACAGGGGGCCGCCCCTATGGCTACACCTTC
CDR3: CSVEPTGGRPYGYTF

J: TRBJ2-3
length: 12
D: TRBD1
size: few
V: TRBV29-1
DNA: TGCAGCGTTCTACAGGGGGCAGATACGCAGTATTTT
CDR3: CSVLQGADTQYF

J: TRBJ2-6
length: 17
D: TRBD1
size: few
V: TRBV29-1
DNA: TGCAGCGTTGATAGTGGGACAGGGGGCTCTGGGGCCAACGTCCTGACTTTC
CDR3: CSVDSGTGGSGANVLTF

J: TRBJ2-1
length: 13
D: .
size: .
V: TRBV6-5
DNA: TGTGCCGTAAGCGGAGGGAGGACCAATGAGCAGTTCTTC
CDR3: CAVSGGRTNEQFF

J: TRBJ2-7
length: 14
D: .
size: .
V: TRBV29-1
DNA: TGCAGCGTTGTTGGGGTCTACACCGACTACGAGCAGTACTTC
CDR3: CSVVGVYTDYEQYF

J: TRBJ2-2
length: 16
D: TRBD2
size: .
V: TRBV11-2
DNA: TGTGCCAGCACCCGACTAGCGGGTCCGAACACCGGGGAGCTGTTTTTT
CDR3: CASTRLAGPNTGELFF

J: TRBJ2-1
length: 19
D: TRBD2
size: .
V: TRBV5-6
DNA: TGTGCCAGCAGCTTGGACGGGACTAGCGGGTTTCACTCCTACAATGAGCAGTTCTTC
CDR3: CASSLDGTSGFHSYNEQFF

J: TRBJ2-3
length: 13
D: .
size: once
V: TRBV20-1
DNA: TGCAGTGCCCCCTTCCGGGGGAGAGATACGCAGTATTTT
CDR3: CSAPFRGRDTQYF

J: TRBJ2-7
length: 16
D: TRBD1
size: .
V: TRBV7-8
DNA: TGTGCCAGCAGCTTAGCGGTCCATCAGGGGGCGATCGAGCAGTACTTC
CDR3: CASSLAVHQGAIEQYF

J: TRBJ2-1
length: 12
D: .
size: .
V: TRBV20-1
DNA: TGCAGTGCTAGAGATCGGGGGAATGAGCAGTTCTTC
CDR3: CSARDRGNEQFF

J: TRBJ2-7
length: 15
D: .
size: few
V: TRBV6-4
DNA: TGTGCCAGCAGTGACTCTCCGGGGTCTCCCTACGAGCAGTACTTC
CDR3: CASSDSPGSPYEQYF

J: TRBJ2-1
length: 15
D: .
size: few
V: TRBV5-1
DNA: TGCGCCAGCAGCTTGTTAAATACCAGGTACAATGAGCAGTTCTTC
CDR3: CASSLLNTRYNEQFF

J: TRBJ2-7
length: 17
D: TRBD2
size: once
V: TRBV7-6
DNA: TGTGCCAGCAGCTTAGAGATGGGAGCGGGATTGATCTACGAGCAGTACTTC
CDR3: CASSLEMGAGLIYEQYF

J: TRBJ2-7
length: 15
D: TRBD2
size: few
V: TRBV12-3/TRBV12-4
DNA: TGTGCCAGCAGCGCCAGCGGGAGGGTCCCCTACGAGCAGTACTTC
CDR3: CASSASGRVPYEQYF

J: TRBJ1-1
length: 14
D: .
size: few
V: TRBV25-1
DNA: TGTGCCAGCAGTGAATGGGGGGCGCAGCCTGAAGCTTTCTTT
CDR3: CASSEWGAQPEAFF

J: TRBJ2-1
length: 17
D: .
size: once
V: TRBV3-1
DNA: TGTGCCAGCAGCCAAGATTCCACAGGAAGGGGGTCCAATGAGCAGTTCTTC
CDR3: CASSQDSTGRGSNEQFF

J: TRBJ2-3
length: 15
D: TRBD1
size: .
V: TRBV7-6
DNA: TGTGCCAGCAGCTCCAACAGGGGTAGAAGAGATACGCAGTATTTT
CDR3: CASSSNRGRRDTQYF

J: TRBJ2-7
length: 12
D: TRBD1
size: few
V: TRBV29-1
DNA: TGCAGCGTCGGACAGGGTCTATACGAGCAGTACTTC
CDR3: CSVGQGLYEQYF

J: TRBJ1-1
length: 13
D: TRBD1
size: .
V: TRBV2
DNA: TGTGCCAGCAAGAGGGACAGCAACACTGAAGCTTTCTTT
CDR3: CASKRDSNTEAFF

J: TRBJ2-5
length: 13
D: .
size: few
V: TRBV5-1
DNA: TGTGCCAGCAGCTCACTAGCAGGGGAGACCCAGTACTTC
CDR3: CASSSLAGETQYF

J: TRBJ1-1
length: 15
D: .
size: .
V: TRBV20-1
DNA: TGCAGTGCTAGGTCTGCTTCCTCAGCAAACACTGAAGCTTTCTTT
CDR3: CSARSASSANTEAFF

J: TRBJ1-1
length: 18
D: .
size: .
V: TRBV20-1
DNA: TGCAGTGCTAGAGATGGTCGACATGGGGGCGGCGGGTACACTGAAGCTTTCTTT
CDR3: CSARDGRHGGGGYTEAFF

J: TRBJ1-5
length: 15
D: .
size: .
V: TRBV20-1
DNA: TGCAGTGCTACAACAGGGTATCCCTTCAATCAGCCCCAGCATTTT
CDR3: CSATTGYPFNQPQHF

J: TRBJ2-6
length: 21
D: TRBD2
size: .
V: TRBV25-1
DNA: TGTGCCAGCAGTGAATATGGAACCGGGACTACTGATCGCTCTGGGGCCAACGTCCTGACTTTC
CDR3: CASSEYGTGTTDRSGANVLTF

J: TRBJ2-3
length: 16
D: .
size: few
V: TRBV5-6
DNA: TGTGCCAGCAGCTTGCTCCGGGGGGCCTCGACAGATACGCAGTATTTT
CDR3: CASSLLRGASTDTQYF